The 24 T cell receptor beta chains below all came from one sample that was sequenced in a study of blood T cell repertoires in COVID-19. TCRdb keeps only in-frame clones here, not all; method: immunoSEQ multiplex PCR. The sample contains a few hundred thousand clones, roughly 86% of which appear only once. Sequencing used peripheral blood. These receptors were obtained from a man in his forties who had recovered from COVID-19.

The gene calls are TRBV7-7 and TRBJ2-2, with 10 bases lining up with TRBD1. This CDR3 has 15 amino acids. Germline CDR1 is SSHAT and CDR2 is FNYEAQ (reference sequence). The V segment lost 1 base and the J segment 6 bases; nucleotides outside the gene matches: 2. The CDR3 bases are TGTGCCAGCAGCTTAGGGACAGGGGGGTCCGGGGAGCTGTTTTTT. This encodes CASSLGTGGSGELFF.

This clone has just one count. The chain employs TRBV5-1 and TRBJ2-5, with 8 positions matching TRBD2. Looked up from germline, CDR1 is SGHRS and CDR2 is YFSETQ. Trimming cost V 4 bases and J 1 base; bases outside gene matches: 9. This CDR3 has 16 residues. For the CDR3, the DNA is TGCGCCAGCAGCCCCGCAATACGGGGGGGCCAAGAGACCCAGTACTTC. It yields the protein CASSPAIRGGQETQYF. Complete variable domain (other parts from reference TRBV5-1 and TRBJ2-5): KAGVTQTPRYLIKTRGQQVTLSCSPISGHRSVSWYQQTPGQGLQFLFEYFSETQRNKGNFPGRFSGRQFSNSRSEMNVSTLELGDSALYLCASSPAIRGGQETQYFGPGTRLLVL.

The V gene is TRBV12-5, the J gene TRBJ1-4, with D unclear. The CDR3 is 11 amino acids. Germline assignment: CDR1 LGHNT and CDR2 FRNRAP. Trimming took off 7 bases at V and 5 bases at J, with 5 bases between the two ends. The CDR3 DNA is TGTGCTAGTGCCCTGAATGAAAAACTGTTTTTT. Translated, it gives CASALNEKLFF. Supplemented by reference TRBV12-5 and TRBJ1-4, the full variable domain reads DARVTQTPRHKVTEMGQEVTMRCQPILGHNTVFWYRQTMMQGLELLAYFRNRAPLDDSGMPKDRFSAEMPDATLATLKIQPSEPRDSAVYFCASALNEKLFFGSGTQLSVL.

The rearrangement uses TRBV3-1 (or the pseudogene TRBV3-2) and TRBJ2-5, with D perhaps TRBD2 (6 bases). Germline V gene sequence: CDR1 LGHDT, CDR2 YNNKEL (reference sequence). V dropped 0 bases and J dropped 0 bases, with 17 bases sitting between them. CDR3 size: 18 residues. CDR3: CASSQESAGKTYQETQYF. As DNA, the CDR3 is TGTGCCAGCAGCCAAGAGTCTGCGGGGAAAACGTACCAAGAGACCCAGTACTTC.

This chain connects TRBV5-1 to TRBJ2-1; 9 bases align to TRBD1. Germline values: CDR1 SGHRS, CDR2 YFSETQ. The CDR3 spans 14 residues. J gave up 6 bases and V 3 bases, and 4 bases lay outside the gene matches. This CDR3 is CASSSGDRANEQFF. DNA of the CDR3: TGCGCCAGCAGCTCAGGGGACAGGGCCAATGAGCAGTTCTTC.

This clone was seen only once. This chain links TRBV19 with TRBJ2-7; 13 nucleotides match TRBD2. CDR1 is LNHDA and CDR2 is SQIVND in the germline V gene (reference sequence). The V gene end was trimmed by 5 bases and the J gene end by 12 bases; junction bases not matched to a gene: 7. CDR3 size: 13 residues. CDR3 coding DNA: TGTGCCAGTAGTGAAGGACTAGCGGGAGCTCCGTACTTC. This translates into CASSEGLAGAPYF.

This clone was seen only once. J is TRBJ2-2 and V is TRBV29-1, with D perhaps TRBD2 (7 bases). The CDR3 sequence is 14 residues long. V was cut by 7 bases and J by 4 bases, with 16 bases left in between. Germline CDR1 is SQVTM and CDR2 is ANQGSEA. The CDR3 coding sequence is TGCAGCGCAAAGAGGGGGGGCTTCACCGGGGAGCTGTTTTTT. It specifies CSAKRGGFTGELFF.

The genes are TRBV5-3 and TRBJ1-5; D possibly corresponds to TRBD1 (6 bases). TRBV5-3 is an open reading frame whose function is uncertain. This CDR3 has 16 amino acids. The V end lost 9 bases, the J end lost 0 bases, and 19 bases lay between the germline ends. CDR3 sequence reads: CAISRGDGCSNQPQHF. The CDR3, as DNA: TGTGCCATCTCCAGGGGAGATGGTTGTAGCAATCAGCCCCAGCATTTT.

The V and J genes are TRBV5-4 and TRBJ1-1; 7 bases line up with TRBD1. The V and J ends lost 0 bases and 1 base, in that order; junction bases with no gene match: 0. Germline CDR1 reads SGHNT; CDR2 reads YYREEE (reference sequence). The CDR3 is made up of 14 amino acids. The CDR3 sequence is CASSLGDRNTEAFF. The CDR3 coding sequence is TGTGCCAGCAGCTTGGGGGACAGGAACACTGAAGCTTTCTTT.

The chain links TRBV11-2 to TRBJ2-5; TRBD2 agrees at 7 bases. V shed 9 bases and J 5 bases; nucleotides not matched to a gene: 9. The CDR3 covers 13 residues. CDR1 is SGHAT, CDR2 FQNNGV, per germline. The CDR3 DNA is TGTGCCAGTCGGGGCCGGGGGGAGGAGACCCAGTACTTC. Amino acid sequence: CASRGRGEETQYF.

This chain joins TRBV7-2 and TRBJ2-3; 13 bases line up with TRBD2. V dropped 3 bases and J dropped 3; count of bases not matched to a gene: 6. Germline CDR1 SGHTA, CDR2 FQGNSA. This CDR3 contains 17 residues. The CDR3 reads CASSLITSGGGTDTQYF. DNA for the CDR3: TGTGCCAGCAGCTTGATCACTAGCGGGGGGGGTACAGATACGCAGTATTTT.

Here the CDR3 DNA reads TGTGCCAGCAGCTTGGGGCTAGCGCCGGATACGCAGTATTTT. Amino acid sequence: CASSLGLAPDTQYF. The V gene is TRBV5-4, the J gene TRBJ2-3, with TRBD2 as a possible D gene (6 bases). The CDR3 runs to 14 residues. The V gene's germline CDR1 is SGHNT and CDR2 YYREEE (reference sequence). Trimming pared 0 bases from V and 6 bases from J, leaving 11 bases between.

The chain combines TRBV27 with TRBJ2-7, with unresolved D. The V and J ends lost 9 bases and 4 bases respectively, with 10 bases between them. The CDR3 extends over 11 amino acids. Germline V gene lookup returns CDR1 MNHEY and CDR2 SMNVEV (reference sequence). CDR3 loop: CASGELYEQYF. CDR3 coding DNA: TGTGCCAGTGGTGAGTTATACGAGCAGTACTTC.

The rearrangement links TRBV25-1 to TRBJ2-7, with D perhaps matching TRBD2 (5 bases). CDR3 size: 15 residues. Trimming cost V 1 base and J 3 bases, with 13 bases left between them. Germline CDR1 and CDR2: MGHDK and SYGVNS. The CDR3 reads CASSESGYVDYEQYF. The CDR3 coding sequence is TGTGCCAGCAGTGAATCGGGATATGTGGACTACGAGCAGTACTTC.

This clone was observed a single time. J is TRBJ2-3 and V is TRBV29-1; perhaps TRBD1 as D (5 bases). The V end lost 7 bases, the J end lost 6 bases, and 11 bases lay between the germline ends. Looked up from germline, CDR1 is SQVTM and CDR2 is ANQGSEA. The CDR3 sequence is 11 residues long. As DNA, the CDR3 is TGCAGCGCTCATCCAGGGGATACGCAGTATTTT. Protein product: CSAHPGDTQYF.

V and J are TRBV5-4 and TRBJ2-1; 7 bases agree with TRBD2. The CDR3 has 17 amino acids. CDR1 is SGHNT, CDR2 YYREEE, per germline (reference sequence). Trimming took 3 bases from V and 0 from J; bases not matched to a gene: 9. Here the CDR3 DNA reads TGTGCCAGCAGCTCTCCTATCGGGGGGAACTCCTACAATGAGCAGTTCTTC. Translated: CASSSPIGGNSYNEQFF. The full variable domain, its missing parts supplied by reference TRBV5-4 and TRBJ2-1, is ETGVTQSPTHLIKTRGQQVTLRCSSQSGHNTVSWYQQALGQGPQFIFQYYREEENGRGNFPPRFSGLQFPNYSSELNVNALELDDSALYLCASSSPIGGNSYNEQFFGPGTRLTVL.

The genes are TRBV6-1 and TRBJ1-1; D is unclear. Trimming stripped 3 bases from V and 1 base from J, with 3 bases between. This CDR3 is built from 12 residues. Germline-derived CDR1 and CDR2 are MNHNS and SASEGT. This CDR3 reads CASSDQNTEAFF. The CDR3 nucleotides read TGTGCCAGCAGTGACCAGAACACTGAAGCTTTCTTT.

The V call is TRBV3-1 (or the pseudogene TRBV3-2), the J call TRBJ2-1; 9 bases line up with TRBD2. The CDR3 contains 14 residues. Trimming at V came to 4 bases and at J to 9 bases, leaving 7 bases not matched to a gene. In germline, CDR1 is LGHDT, CDR2 YNNKEL (reference sequence). The CDR3 spells CASSLLGLAIEQFF. CDR3 nucleotide sequence: TGTGCCAGCAGCCTCCTGGGACTAGCAATTGAGCAGTTCTTC.

This clone was picked up one time. DNA of the CDR3: TGTGCCAGCAGCTCGTACACGCCGAACACCGGGGAGCTGTTTTTT. Amino acid sequence: CASSSYTPNTGELFF. The rearrangement uses TRBV7-2 and TRBJ2-2; no firm D call. Trimming left V 4 bases short and J 0 bases short, with 9 bases between. The germline CDR1 and CDR2 sequences are SGHTA and FQGNSA. The CDR3 is 15 amino acids.

The V gene is TRBV4-3, the J gene TRBJ2-6; TRBD1 agrees at 10 bases. Germline V CDR1 and CDR2: LGHNA, YSLEER. With 1 base clipped from V and 1 base from J, the junction kept 4 bases outside the gene matches. The CDR3 is 18 residues long. The CDR3 nucleotides are TGCGCCAGCAGCCAAGCGGGACAGGGGTTTTCTGGGGCCAACGTCCTGACTTTC. It translates to CASSQAGQGFSGANVLTF.

This chain uses TRBV9 with TRBJ2-5; 7 positions match TRBD1. J gave up 4 bases and V 4 bases, and 10 bases lay outside the gene matches. From germline, CDR1 is SGDLS and CDR2 YYNGEE. The CDR3 is 15 amino acids. The CDR3 DNA sequence: TGTGCCAGCAGCCCTCGACAGGGTGGGCGAGAGACCCAGTACTTC. It codes for CASSPRQGGRETQYF.

This chain joins TRBV7-9 and TRBJ1-1, with D perhaps TRBD1 (5 bases). Trimming left V 6 bases short and J 8 bases short, with 16 bases between. CDR1 and CDR2 from the germline V gene are SEHNR and FQNEAQ (reference sequence). The CDR3 loop spans 13 amino acids. CDR3 DNA sequence: TGTGCCAGCAGACGGGGGGGTCCCGACGAAGCTTTCTTT. Its protein product is CASRRGGPDEAFF.

The rearrangement uses TRBV5-1 and TRBJ2-3; D gene unclear. The ends were cut back, 4 bases at V and 3 bases at J, with 6 bases in the middle. The CDR3 spans 12 residues. CDR1 is SGHRS and CDR2 is YFSETQ in the germline V gene. The CDR3 coding sequence is TGCGCCAGCAGCACAAGAACAGATACGCAGTATTTT. Protein product: CASSTRTDTQYF.

This clone was recorded once. The rearrangement joins TRBV6-5 to TRBJ1-1; a weak D match, TRBD1 (5 bases). Trimming left V 6 bases short and J 3 bases short, with 11 bases between. There are 13 residues in the CDR3. Germline CDR1 reads MNHEY; CDR2 reads SVGAGI. CDR3 amino acids: CASRDGQHTEAFF. In DNA, the CDR3 is TGTGCCAGCAGGGATGGACAACACACTGAAGCTTTCTTT.